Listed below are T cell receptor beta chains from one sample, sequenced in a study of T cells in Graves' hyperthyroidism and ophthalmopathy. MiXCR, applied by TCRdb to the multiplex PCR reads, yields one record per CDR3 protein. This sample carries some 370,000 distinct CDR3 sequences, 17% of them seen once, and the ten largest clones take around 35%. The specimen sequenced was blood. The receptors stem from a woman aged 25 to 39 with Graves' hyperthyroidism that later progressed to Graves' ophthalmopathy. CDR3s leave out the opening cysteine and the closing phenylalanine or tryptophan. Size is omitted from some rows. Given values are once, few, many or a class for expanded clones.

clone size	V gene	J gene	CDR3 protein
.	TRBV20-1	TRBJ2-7	SAIAGTSDYEQY
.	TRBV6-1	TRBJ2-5	ASSEYAGGQETQY
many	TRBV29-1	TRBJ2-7	SVEAYGGSEQY
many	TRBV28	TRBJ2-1	ASSASLGEQF
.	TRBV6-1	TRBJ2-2	ASSYAHTGELF
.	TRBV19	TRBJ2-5	ASSRAGAAETQY
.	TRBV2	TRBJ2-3	ASRGTSGSGDTQY
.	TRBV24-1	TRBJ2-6	ATSESSGTGYSGANVLT
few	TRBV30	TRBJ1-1	AWMGVNTEAF
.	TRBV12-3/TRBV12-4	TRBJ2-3	ASSRTTSGASTDTQY
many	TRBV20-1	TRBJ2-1	SAPQGQGNYNEQF
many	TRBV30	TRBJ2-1	AWSVLVGLAGASYNEQF
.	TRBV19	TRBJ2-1	ASSIYHGGNGEQF
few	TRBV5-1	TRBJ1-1	ASGNTDRGSPEAF
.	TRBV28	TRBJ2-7	ASSSLGIEINSYEQY
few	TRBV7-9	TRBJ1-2	ASSPKGQILKGYT
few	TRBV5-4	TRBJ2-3	ASSSGGAAEDTQY
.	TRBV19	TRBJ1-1	ASRKLGGNTEAF
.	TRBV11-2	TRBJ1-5	ASSYGTGVGQPQH
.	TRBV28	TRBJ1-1	ASSSIRGLVNTEAF
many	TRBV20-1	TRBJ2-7	SARDSGGLDEQY
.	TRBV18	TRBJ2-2	ASRRGRNTGELF
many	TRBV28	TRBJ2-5	ASREGPGSYETQY
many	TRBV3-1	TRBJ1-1	ASSHRDRANTEAF
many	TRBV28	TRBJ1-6	ASSLHKMGQEDNSPLH
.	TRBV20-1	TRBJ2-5	SASPLAGDQETQY
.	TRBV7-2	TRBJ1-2	ASSQDDTQHYGYP
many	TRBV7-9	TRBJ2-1	ASSFSPGVRSYNEQF
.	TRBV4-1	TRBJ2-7	ASSQDYGGEEQY
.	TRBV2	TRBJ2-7	ASRTSVYEQY
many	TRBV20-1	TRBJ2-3	SARVGGSGTDTQY
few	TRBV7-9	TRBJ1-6	ASSLVIGVRSPLH
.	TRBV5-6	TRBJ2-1	ASSATSGRSTSYNEQF
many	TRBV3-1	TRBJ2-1	ASSQGTGGNEQF
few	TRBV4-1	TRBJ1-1	ASSQEGGRDTEAF
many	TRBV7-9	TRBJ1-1	ASSLGGGNTEAF
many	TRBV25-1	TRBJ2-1	ASSEVSRRNEQF